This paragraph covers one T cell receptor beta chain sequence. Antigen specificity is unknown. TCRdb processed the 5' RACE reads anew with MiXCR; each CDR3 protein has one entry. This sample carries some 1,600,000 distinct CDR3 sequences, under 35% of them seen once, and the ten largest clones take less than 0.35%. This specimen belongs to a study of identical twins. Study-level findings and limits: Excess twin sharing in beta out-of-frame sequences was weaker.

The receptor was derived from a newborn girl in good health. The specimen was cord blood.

The CDR3 region is CASSGGTTLTEAFF. In DNA, the CDR3 is TGTGCCAGCAGTGGCGGCACCACCCTCACTGAAGCTTTCTTT. This chain connects TRBV6-1 to TRBJ1-1, with unresolved D. V was pared by 4 bases and J by 4 bases, with 13 bases between. This CDR3 has 14 amino acids. Per germline, CDR1 MNHNS and CDR2 SASEGT.